The 21 T cell receptor beta chains given below trace back to one sample, sequenced in a study of control samples from healthy donors and cancer patients. Sequenced by immunoSEQ multiplex PCR; TCRdb stores in-frame clones only, minus some. The data contain roughly 120,000 clones, roughly nine tenths of them seen just once; the ten biggest clones take up 7.8%. The sample was blood. The receptor set was obtained from a woman under 30 in good health.

This clone was found once. The V and J genes are TRBV3-1 (or the pseudogene TRBV3-2) and TRBJ2-7; 12 bases agree with TRBD2. Unmatched junction bases numbered 2, after V lost 1 base and J lost 13 bases. CDR1 is LGHDT and CDR2 is YNNKEL in the germline V gene (reference sequence). The length of the CDR3 is 12 residues. CDR3 nucleotide sequence: TGTGCCAGCAGCCAAGGACTAGCGGGAGTTTACTTC. Translation gives CASSQGLAGVYF.

This clone was seen just once. The V and J genes are TRBV6-1 and TRBJ1-2; possible D gene TRBD1, 5 bases. CDR1 and CDR2 from the germline V gene are MNHNS and SASEGT. Between the trimmed V and J ends, which lost 0 bases and 5 bases, there was a span of 16 bases. This CDR3 is 16 amino acids long. For the CDR3, the DNA is TGTGCCAGCAGTGAAGCGGGGGTAGGGATGAGATATGGCTACACCTTC. Translating it yields CASSEAGVGMRYGYTF.

The V gene is TRBV5-1, the J gene TRBJ2-5, with a possible D match to TRBD1 (6 bases). The V gene lost 0 bases and the J gene lost 0 bases, with 12 bases spanning the gap. The CDR3 sequence is 16 residues long. Germline loops: CDR1 SGHRS, CDR2 YFSETQ. The CDR3 here is CASSLGQVKYQETQYF. Here the CDR3 DNA reads TGCGCCAGCAGCTTGGGACAGGTAAAGTACCAAGAGACCCAGTACTTC.

The sample holds one count of this clone. The genes are TRBV4-3 and TRBJ1-2; D remains ambiguous. The germline V and J ends were trimmed by 4 bases and 2 bases, with 14 bases remaining between them. The CDR3 runs 15 residues. In germline, CDR1 is LGHNA, CDR2 YSLEER. The CDR3 DNA follows: TGCGCCAGCAGCCGTCACAGTGGCGTGAACTATGGCTACACCTTC. This sequence encodes CASSRHSGVNYGYTF.

This chain connects TRBV6-6 to TRBJ2-5; 12 bases are shared with TRBD2. This CDR3 comprises 16 residues. With V trimmed by 2 bases and J by 5 bases, 6 bases remained unmatched. Germline values: CDR1 MNHNY, CDR2 SVGAGI (reference sequence). CDR3 sequence (DNA): TGTGCCAGCAGTTACCGCTCCGGGACTAGCGGGGAGACCCAGTACTTC. The encoded protein is CASSYRSGTSGETQYF.

The V gene is TRBV5-1, the J gene TRBJ1-1; tentatively, D is TRBD1 (5 bases). Deletions cut 0 bases from V and 6 bases from J, with 15 bases between. The CDR3 spans 15 residues. The germline CDR1 and CDR2 sequences are SGHRS and YFSETQ. CDR3 amino acids: CASSLDRQGNAEAFF. CDR3 sequence (DNA): TGCGCCAGCAGCTTGGATCGGCAGGGCAACGCTGAAGCTTTCTTT.

This sequence joins TRBV25-1 and TRBJ1-6; 7 bases align to TRBD1. Germline loops: CDR1 MGHDK, CDR2 SYGVNS. Losses at the gene ends were 4 bases for V and 7 bases for J; bases not matched to a gene: 10. The CDR3 is made up of 16 amino acids. Written as DNA, the CDR3 is TGTGCCAGCAGTGCTCACACAGGGGCGGAAAATTCACCCCTCCACTTT. Translation gives CASSAHTGAENSPLHF.

V usage is TRBV7-2 and J usage is TRBJ2-3; D not certain. Germline V gives CDR1 SGHTA, CDR2 FQGNSA. V gave up 1 base and J gave up 6 bases, with 8 bases separating them. The CDR3 covers 13 residues. CDR3 amino acids: CASSLGRADTQYF. The CDR3, as DNA: TGTGCCAGCAGCTTAGGAAGGGCGGATACGCAGTATTTT.

V and J are TRBV7-9 and TRBJ2-1; D uncertain. The CDR3 is 13 amino acids. Trimming took off 5 bases at V and 0 bases at J, with 5 bases between the two ends. Germline CDR1 SEHNR, CDR2 FQNEAQ (reference sequence). The CDR3 is CASSGSSYNEQFF. DNA for the CDR3: TGTGCCAGCAGCGGTAGCTCCTACAATGAGCAGTTCTTC.

The CDR3, as DNA: TGCAGCGCTACAATTCTAAAGGAGGGCTACGAGCAGTACTTC. Encoded protein: CSATILKEGYEQYF. The V call is TRBV29-1, the J call TRBJ2-7; perhaps TRBD2 as D (6 bases). The CDR3 contains 14 residues. The germline CDR1 and CDR2 sequences are SQVTM and ANQGSEA. The V gene lost 7 bases and the J gene lost 3 bases, with 19 bases spanning the gap.

J is TRBJ1-1 and V is TRBV5-1, with D hard to call. V lost 2 bases and J lost 1, with 6 bases in between. From germline, CDR1 is SGHRS and CDR2 YFSETQ. The CDR3 has 13 residues. The CDR3 DNA is TGCGCCAGCAGCTTCCGGGGGAACACTGAAGCTTTCTTT. Protein sequence: CASSFRGNTEAFF.

The count of this clone is one. The V and J genes are TRBV5-1 and TRBJ2-7; 10 bases are shared with TRBD2. The CDR3 contains 16 residues. Germline V CDR1 and CDR2: SGHRS, YFSETQ. V was pared by 3 bases and J by 4 bases, with 10 bases of the junction left unmatched. This chain's CDR3 is CASSSSERGGEYEQYF. CDR3 coding DNA: TGCGCCAGCAGCTCAAGTGAGCGGGGGGGTGAGTACGAGCAGTACTTC.

The genes are TRBV6-2 or TRBV6-3 and TRBJ2-7, with D possibly being TRBD2 (5 bases). The CDR3 is made up of 17 amino acids. Germline V CDR1 and CDR2: MNHEY, SVGEGT. The V end lost 4 bases, the J end lost 6 bases, and 25 bases lay between the germline ends. In DNA form, the CDR3 reads TGTGCCAGCAGTTCACTATCCACGGGAACTGATGGAGGCGAGCAGTACTTC. Protein product: CASSSLSTGTDGGEQYF.

In DNA, the CDR3 is TGTGCCCCCCCAGGGGCCAGTTCTGGAAACACCATATATTTT. Translated: CAPPGASSGNTIYF. The chain joins TRBV24-1 to TRBJ1-3, with D possibly TRBD1 on 6 matching bases. V shed 12 bases and J shed 1 base, with 15 bases lying between them. Germline V gene sequence: CDR1 KGHDR, CDR2 SFDVKD. CDR3 length equals 14 residues.

V is TRBV28 and J is TRBJ2-1; D might be TRBD1 or TRBD2, each matching 5 bases. Trimming shortened V by 3 bases and J by 8 bases, and 17 bases separated the two germline ends. Germline V lookup: CDR1 MDHEN, CDR2 SYDVKM. This CDR3 contains 15 residues. The CDR3 loop is CASSFRQGPWDEQFF. CDR3 sequence (DNA): TGTGCCAGCAGTTTCAGGCAGGGACCCTGGGATGAGCAGTTCTTC.

The chain links TRBV5-1 to TRBJ2-7; D is unclear. The CDR3 spans 14 residues. V gave up 0 bases and J gave up 1 base, with 8 bases separating them. The V gene's germline CDR1 is SGHRS and CDR2 YFSETQ. The CDR3 DNA reads as TGCGCCAGCAGCTTGGAGGGAACGTCCTACGAGCAGTACTTC. It codes for CASSLEGTSYEQYF.

The rearrangement uses TRBV28 and TRBJ2-3, with a weak D call TRBD2 (6 bases). Germline V gene sequence: CDR1 MDHEN, CDR2 SYDVKM. The CDR3 is 16 amino acids. Trimming removed 7 bases at V and 6 bases at J, with 23 bases between. CDR3 in amino acids: CASTPGEVITFDTQYF. For the CDR3, the DNA is TGTGCCAGCACCCCGGGGGAGGTTATCACTTTTGATACGCAGTATTTT.

The V call is TRBV7-2, the J call TRBJ1-3; 8 bases fit TRBD1. Germline V gene data show CDR1 as SGHTA and CDR2 as FQGNSA. This CDR3 region has 16 residues. The junction had 5 bases not matched to a gene; V was cut back by 4 bases and J by 0 bases. In DNA, the CDR3 is TGTGCCAGCAGCTCCAGGGGGCAGAGCTCTGGAAACACCATATATTTT. Residues: CASSSRGQSSGNTIYF.

V is TRBV28 and J is TRBJ1-1; weak D call: TRBD1 (6 bases). Germline CDR1 reads MDHEN; CDR2 reads SYDVKM. The CDR3 is 16 residues long. V was shortened by 10 bases and J by 1 base, with 22 bases between the two germline ends. As DNA, the CDR3 is TGTGCCACTCGAGTAACCGGGACAAGGGGGAACACTGAAGCTTTCTTT. Its translation is CATRVTGTRGNTEAFF.

V usage is TRBV3-1 (or the pseudogene TRBV3-2) and J usage is TRBJ2-3; 7 positions agree with TRBD1. Trimming removed 2 bases from V and 0 bases from J; junction bases left unmatched: 2. This CDR3 spans 15 amino acids. The germline gives CDR1 LGHDT, CDR2 YNNKEL (reference sequence). CDR3 protein: CASSQYRGSTDTQYF. CDR3 DNA: TGTGCCAGCAGCCAATACAGGGGAAGCACAGATACGCAGTATTTT.

The rearrangement joins TRBV3-1 (or the pseudogene TRBV3-2) to TRBJ1-2, with TRBD1 matching over 10 bases. The CDR3 covers 16 residues. Germline values: CDR1 LGHDT, CDR2 YNNKEL (reference sequence). V was pared by 4 bases and J by 8 bases, with 13 bases of the junction left unmatched. CDR3 coding DNA: TGTGCCAGCAGCCTAAGGAGGACAGGGGGAGACGGGGGCTACACCTTC. Translating it yields CASSLRRTGGDGGYTF.